The clone carrying this TCR beta chain turned up a few times. This specimen belongs to a study of STAT5B mutations in CD4+ large granular lymphocyte leukemia. The protocol was immunoSEQ multiplex PCR, while the TCRdb copy is restricted to in-frame clones and leaves out a portion. The profile shows 35,000 to 45,000 clones, 65% to 90% of them singletons. The CDR3 is made up of 16 amino acids. With V trimmed by 1 base and J by 4 bases, 9 bases remained unmatched. Per germline, CDR1 SGHTA and CDR2 FQGTGA. This sequence was found in a human donor in good health. Sequences were obtained from CD4+ T cells from blood buffy coats. The genes are TRBV7-3 and TRBJ1-2; 7 nucleotides match TRBD1. The DNA of the CDR3 is TGTGCCAGCAGCTTAAGTTCGGACAGGAGCGGCTATGGCTACACCTTC. This sequence encodes CASSLSSDRSGYGYTF.